These 32 T cell receptor beta chains came from one sample sequenced in a study of T cells in tuberculosis. Using immunoSEQ multiplex PCR, the repertoire was profiled, and TCRdb retains in-frame clones only, with some absent. The sample has 30,000 to 35,000 clones; approximately 89% are singletons. The sample taken for sequencing was PBMCs. All receptors come from a donor aged 5 to 30 with latent tuberculosis or without tuberculosis infection.

V is TRBV12-5 and J is TRBJ1-1; 8 nucleotides match TRBD1. The germline V gene has CDR1 LGHNT and CDR2 FRNRAP. The CDR3 covers 16 residues. The junction had 16 bases not matched to a gene; V was cut back by 6 bases and J by 7 bases. For the CDR3, the DNA is TGTGCTAGTGGCTATAGAACTCGGACAGGGTGGGGTGAAGCTTTCTTT. This gives the protein CASGYRTRTGWGEAFF.

This chain connects TRBV18 to TRBJ2-4; D possibly corresponds to TRBD2 (6 bases). The CDR3 has 14 residues. Trimming left V 4 bases short and J 9 bases short, with 16 bases between. In germline, CDR1 is KGHSH, CDR2 LQKENI. The CDR3 bases are TGTGCCAGCTCACTTCTTGGGGGAGGTGGCATTCAGTACTTC. Translated, it gives CASSLLGGGGIQYF. Drawing the rest from reference TRBV18 and TRBJ2-4, the complete variable domain is NAGVMQNPRHLVRRRGQEARLRCSPMKGHSHVYWYRQLPEEGLKFMVYLQKENIIDESGMPKERFSAEFPKEGPSILRIQQVVRGDSAAYFCASSLLGGGGIQYFGAGTRLSVL.

The rearrangement joins TRBV14 to TRBJ2-7, with 7 nucleotides matching TRBD1. The CDR3 consists of 14 residues. Germline CDR1 is SGHDN and CDR2 is FVKESK. Trimming took 6 bases from V and 0 from J; bases not matched to a gene: 5. CDR3 DNA: TGTGCCAGCAGGAATACAGGGGTCTCCTACGAGCAGTACTTC. Translating gives CASRNTGVSYEQYF.

The CDR3: CASSPGGAGEQYF. In nucleotides, the CDR3 is TGTGCCAGCAGCCCGGGGGGGGCCGGAGAGCAGTACTTC. This rearrangement joins TRBV11-3 to TRBJ2-7, with 8 bases identical to TRBD2. In germline, CDR1 is SGHNT, CDR2 YENEEA. The CDR3 consists of 13 residues. With V trimmed by 5 bases and J by 7 bases, 7 bases remained unmatched. Supplemented by reference TRBV11-3 and TRBJ2-7, the full variable domain reads EAGVVQSPRYKIIEKKQPVAFWCNPISGHNTLYWYLQNLGQGPELLIRYENEEAVDDSQLPKDRFSAERLKGVDSTLKIQPAELGDSAVYLCASSPGGAGEQYFGPGTRLTVT.

The rearrangement uses TRBV2 and TRBJ2-3; D uncertain. V was shortened by 5 bases and J by 4 bases, with 10 bases between the two germline ends. The CDR3 totals 13 residues. Germline assignment: CDR1 SNHLY and CDR2 FYNNEI. The CDR3 nucleotides read TGTGCCAGCAGTCCGACTTCCGCAGATACGCAGTATTTT. It specifies CASSPTSADTQYF.

V and J are TRBV6-9 and TRBJ2-3, with 7 bases lining up with TRBD2. The CDR3 is 14 residues long. V lost 6 bases, J lost 3 bases, and 6 bases stayed unmatched. CDR1 is MNHGY and CDR2 is SVAAGI in the germline V gene. CDR3 nucleotides: TGTGCCAGCAGGAGCGGGGATTATACAGATACGCAGTATTTT. It specifies CASRSGDYTDTQYF.

J is TRBJ2-7 and V is TRBV5-4, with 9 bases fitting TRBD1. Per germline, CDR1 SGHNT and CDR2 YYREEE (reference sequence). The V gene end was trimmed by 3 bases and the J gene end by 3 bases; junction bases not matched to a gene: 10. This CDR3 is 16 amino acids long. The CDR3 DNA is TGTGCCAGCAGCTACGGATTACAGGGGGCGAGCTACGAGCAGTACTTC. It yields the protein CASSYGLQGASYEQYF.

This sequence joins TRBV5-1 and TRBJ1-3; tentative D call: TRBD1 (6 bases). The germline V and J ends were trimmed by 4 bases and 0 bases, with 14 bases remaining between them. CDR3 length equals 16 residues. The germline gives CDR1 SGHRS, CDR2 YFSETQ. The CDR3 loop reads CASSRGAYPSGNTIYF. The DNA for the CDR3 is TGCGCCAGCAGCCGGGGGGCCTACCCCTCTGGAAACACCATATATTTT.

This clone was seen only once. A read error may account for a junction end that differs from germline. This chain joins TRBV7-2 and TRBJ2-7, with a tentative D call TRBD2 (5 bases). Germline-derived CDR1 and CDR2 are SGHTA and FQGNSA. The CDR3 is made up of 8 amino acids. The CDR3 region has the DNA TGTGCCAGCAGCCCCGAGGGTTTC. Encoded protein: CASSPEGF.

The gene calls are TRBV7-9 and TRBJ2-3; tentative D call: TRBD2 (7 bases). The V gene lost 10 bases and the J gene lost 0 bases, with 17 bases spanning the gap. This CDR3 has 15 residues. Germline assignment: CDR1 SEHNR and CDR2 FQNEAQ (reference sequence). The DNA for the CDR3 is TGTGCCACCACTGCCGGGGGGCCAAGCACAGATACGCAGTATTTT. Amino acid sequence: CATTAGGPSTDTQYF. Using reference TRBV7-9 and TRBJ2-3 for the parts outside the CDR3, the full variable domain is DTGVSQNPRHKITKRGQNVTFRCDPISEHNRLYWYRQTLGQGPEFLTYFQNEAQLEKSRLLSDRFSAERPKGSFSTLEIQRTEQGDSAMYLCATTAGGPSTDTQYFGPGTRLTVL.

The rearrangement uses TRBV25-1 and TRBJ2-7; no reliable D call. V dropped 1 base and J dropped 0 bases, with 4 bases sitting between them. The CDR3 loop spans 13 amino acids. CDR1 is MGHDK, CDR2 SYGVNS, per germline. CDR3 in DNA: TGTGCCAGCAGTGAATTAGACTCCTACGAGCAGTACTTC. Protein product: CASSELDSYEQYF.

The chain employs TRBV28 and TRBJ2-1; 8 bases line up with TRBD2. The CDR3 contains 17 residues. The J segment lost 3 bases and the V segment lost 6 bases, leaving 13 bases of the junction unmatched. Germline V gene lookup returns CDR1 MDHEN and CDR2 SYDVKM. Written as DNA, the CDR3 is TGTGCCAGCAGGGACCCCCAAGAGCGGGAGCTCTACAATGAGCAGTTCTTC. This gives the protein CASRDPQERELYNEQFF. Combining the CDR3 with reference TRBV28 and TRBJ2-1 gives the whole variable domain DVKVTQSSRYLVKRTGEKVFLECVQDMDHENMFWYRQDPGLGLRLIYFSYDVKMKEKGDIPEGYSVSREKKERFSLILESASTNQTSMYLCASRDPQERELYNEQFFGPGTRLTVL.

The rearrangement links TRBV13 to TRBJ2-1, with TRBD1 matching over 10 bases. J gave up 4 bases and V 4 bases, and 4 bases lay outside the gene matches. The CDR3 runs to 15 residues. CDR1 and CDR2 (germline): PRHDT, FYEKMQ (reference sequence). The CDR3 spells CASSSADRGYNEQFF. In nucleotides, the CDR3 is TGTGCCAGCAGCTCGGCGGACAGGGGGTACAATGAGCAGTTCTTC.

The chain uses TRBV5-5 and TRBJ2-2; D is undetermined. The CDR3 is 15 amino acids. V was pared by 4 bases and J by 0 bases, with 10 bases between. CDR1 SGHKS and CDR2 YYEKEE come from the germline V gene (reference sequence). The CDR3 here is CASSPLGTNTGELFF. In DNA, the CDR3 is TGTGCCAGCAGCCCCCTAGGAACGAACACCGGGGAGCTGTTTTTT.

This clone was observed once. This rearrangement joins TRBV7-9 to TRBJ2-1; TRBD2 agrees at 12 bases. The germline V gene encodes CDR1 SEHNR and CDR2 FQNEAQ (reference sequence). The CDR3 sequence is 17 residues long. The V segment lost 5 bases and the J segment 4 bases; nucleotides outside the gene matches: 9. In DNA, the CDR3 is TGTGCCAGCAGCGTTAAGGTAACTAGCGGGAGGTACAATGAGCAGTTCTTC. Its translation is CASSVKVTSGRYNEQFF.

V usage is TRBV30 and J usage is TRBJ2-1, with 7 bases lining up with TRBD2. The CDR3 spans 14 residues. V lost 6 bases to trimming and J lost 4 bases; unmatched junction nucleotides: 9. The germline CDR1 and CDR2 sequences are GTSNPN and SVGIG (reference sequence). The CDR3 here is CACISGGGYNEQFF. The CDR3 DNA is TGTGCCTGTATTTCGGGAGGAGGGTACAATGAGCAGTTCTTC.

CDR3 sequence (DNA): TGCGCCAGCTCCCGCGGGGGGGAGCGGATTAACTATGGCTACACCTTC. Protein product: CASSRGGERINYGYTF. V gene TRBV10-2 combines with J gene TRBJ1-2; tentatively, D is TRBD1 (5 bases). This CDR3 spans 16 amino acids. Trimming took off 8 bases at V and 1 base at J, with 20 bases between the two ends. Germline loops: CDR1 WSHSY, CDR2 SAAADI.

This clone was counted a single time. V is TRBV9 and J is TRBJ2-1; TRBD2 matches 10 bases. With 4 bases clipped from V and 1 base from J, the junction kept 11 bases outside the gene matches. The V gene's germline CDR1 is SGDLS and CDR2 YYNGEE. The length of the CDR3 is 18 residues. The CDR3 protein is CASSPPPRSGRSYNEQFF. The CDR3 bases are TGTGCCAGCAGCCCACCTCCCCGTAGCGGGAGGTCCTACAATGAGCAGTTCTTC.

This rearrangement joins TRBV25-1 to TRBJ2-7; 7 nucleotides agree with TRBD2. There are 14 residues in the CDR3. The V gene end was trimmed by 7 bases and the J gene end by 2 bases; junction bases not matched to a gene: 8. Germline assignment: CDR1 MGHDK and CDR2 SYGVNS. The CDR3 nucleotides are TGTGCCAGCACTTACGGGGGGTCTACCTACGAGCAGTACTTC. This sequence encodes CASTYGGSTYEQYF.

V is TRBV6-1 and J is TRBJ2-5; tentative D call: TRBD1 (5 bases). The CDR3 is 14 residues long. Germline lookup yields CDR1 MNHNS and CDR2 SASEGT. V was trimmed by 7 bases and J by 5 bases, leaving 17 bases between them. The CDR3: CASTGWSGPETQYF. The CDR3 bases are TGTGCCAGCACTGGATGGTCAGGGCCCGAGACCCAGTACTTC.

The rearrangement joins TRBV7-3 to TRBJ1-2; D is perhaps TRBD1 (5 bases). The germline V gene encodes CDR1 SGHTA and CDR2 FQGTGA. The length of the CDR3 is 15 residues. Trimming removed 5 bases from V and 6 bases from J, with 19 bases in between. CDR3 in DNA: TGTGCCAGCAGCCCCGGGGTGCGGGGAGGGGATGGCTACACCTTC. Its translation is CASSPGVRGGDGYTF. The full variable domain, completed using reference TRBV7-3 and TRBJ1-2, is GAGVSQTPSNKVTEKGKYVELRCDPISGHTALYWYRQSLGQGPEFLIYFQGTGAADDSGLPNDRFFAVRPEGSVSTLKIQRTERGDSAVYLCASSPGVRGGDGYTFGSGTRLTVV.

The chain recombines TRBV12-5 with TRBJ1-1; 7 bases fit TRBD1. From germline, CDR1 is LGHNT and CDR2 FRNRAP. The CDR3 runs to 13 residues. V dropped 6 bases and J dropped 5; count of bases not matched to a gene: 6. CDR3 sequence (DNA): TGTGCTAGTGGCCGACAGGGAAGGACTGAAGCTTTCTTT. Its translation: CASGRQGRTEAFF.

V usage is TRBV10-2 and J usage is TRBJ1-6; 10 nucleotides agree with TRBD1. CDR1 and CDR2 from the germline V gene are WSHSY and SAAADI. Losses at the gene ends were 8 bases for V and 12 bases for J; bases not matched to a gene: 7. This CDR3 comprises 13 residues. CDR3 protein: CASFWDRGLPLHF. The CDR3 nucleotides read TGCGCCAGCTTCTGGGACAGGGGATTACCCCTCCACTTT.

The gene calls are TRBV5-5 and TRBJ1-2; perhaps TRBD1 as D (6 bases). Germline V CDR1 and CDR2: SGHKS, YYEKEE (reference sequence). The CDR3 runs 13 residues. Deletions cut 4 bases from V and 4 bases from J, with 11 bases between. CDR3 bases: TGTGCCAGCAGCCTCAGGGGTGGCTATGGCTACACCTTC. Amino acids: CASSLRGGYGYTF.

The rearrangement links TRBV27 to TRBJ2-3; D gene unclear. Germline V gene data show CDR1 as MNHEY and CDR2 as SMNVEV (reference sequence). This CDR3 spans 13 amino acids. The germline V and J ends were trimmed by 5 bases and 1 base, with 7 bases remaining between them. CDR3: CASSLRGTDTQYF. The CDR3 DNA is TGTGCCAGCAGTCTACGGGGCACAGATACGCAGTATTTT.

This sequence joins TRBV5-1 and TRBJ2-5; 11 bases agree with TRBD2. The CDR3 spans 15 residues. Trimming cost V 4 bases and J 6 bases; bases outside gene matches: 8. Germline-derived CDR1 and CDR2 are SGHRS and YFSETQ. The CDR3 DNA sequence: TGCGCCAGCAGCCATAGCGGGGGGGCTATGAAGACCCAGTACTTC. As protein: CASSHSGGAMKTQYF.

The chain combines TRBV27 with TRBJ1-6; 8 nucleotides agree with TRBD1. Trimming took 5 bases from V and 4 from J; bases not matched to a gene: 7. The germline V gene encodes CDR1 MNHEY and CDR2 SMNVEV (reference sequence). The CDR3 extends over 16 amino acids. CDR3 amino acids: CASSIGQGSYNSPLHF. As DNA, the CDR3 is TGTGCCAGCAGTATCGGACAGGGATCATATAATTCACCCCTCCACTTT.

The CDR3 bases are TGCGCCAGCAGCTTGGGCAGGGTTGGTGAAAAACTGTTTTTT. It is translated as CASSLGRVGEKLFF. V is TRBV5-1 and J is TRBJ1-4; D perhaps matches TRBD1 (5 bases). The CDR3 consists of 14 residues. The V gene's germline CDR1 is SGHRS and CDR2 YFSETQ. Trimming removed 0 bases at V and 7 bases at J, with 10 bases between.

V and J are TRBV7-3 and TRBJ2-7; tentatively, D is TRBD1 (6 bases). CDR1 is SGHTA and CDR2 is FQGTGA in the germline V gene. V was clipped by 4 bases and J by 3 bases, with 10 bases between them. The CDR3 extends over 13 amino acids. The CDR3 sequence is CASSSGQIYEQYF. As DNA, the CDR3 is TGTGCCAGCAGCTCAGGACAGATCTACGAGCAGTACTTC.

This clone has just one count. The chain links TRBV30 to TRBJ1-2; D unresolved. Germline-derived CDR1 and CDR2 are GTSNPN and SVGIG (reference sequence). V was trimmed by 0 bases and J by 8 bases, leaving 10 bases between them. The CDR3 spans 12 residues. CDR3: CAWSVGPGGYTF. The CDR3 DNA sequence: TGTGCCTGGAGTGTCGGACCGGGGGGCTACACCTTC. The full variable domain, its missing parts supplied by reference TRBV30 and TRBJ1-2, is SQTIHQWPATLVQPVGSPLSLECTVEGTSNPNLYWYRQAAGRGLQLLFYSVGIGQISSEVPQNLSASRPQDRQFILSSKKLLLSDSGFYLCAWSVGPGGYTFGSGTRLTVV.

The chain recombines TRBV28 with TRBJ1-6; maybe TRBD1 (5 bases). V lost 5 bases and J 6 bases, leaving 20 bases between the germline ends. Looked up from germline, CDR1 is MDHEN and CDR2 is SYDVKM. This CDR3 spans 17 amino acids. The CDR3 coding sequence is TGTGCCAGCAGTCCCGGGGGGGGGTCTTCGATTAATTCACCCCTCCACTTT. Protein sequence: CASSPGGGSSINSPLHF.

V gene TRBV27 combines with J gene TRBJ1-1, with 10 bases aligning to TRBD1. Germline trimming cut 4 bases from V and 0 bases from J; bases unmatched to any gene: 5. Germline V lookup: CDR1 MNHEY, CDR2 SMNVEV (reference sequence). The CDR3 is made up of 16 amino acids. The DNA of the CDR3 is TGTGCCAGCAGTTCTCCGGGACAGGGGTTGAACACTGAAGCTTTCTTT. Amino acids: CASSSPGQGLNTEAFF.